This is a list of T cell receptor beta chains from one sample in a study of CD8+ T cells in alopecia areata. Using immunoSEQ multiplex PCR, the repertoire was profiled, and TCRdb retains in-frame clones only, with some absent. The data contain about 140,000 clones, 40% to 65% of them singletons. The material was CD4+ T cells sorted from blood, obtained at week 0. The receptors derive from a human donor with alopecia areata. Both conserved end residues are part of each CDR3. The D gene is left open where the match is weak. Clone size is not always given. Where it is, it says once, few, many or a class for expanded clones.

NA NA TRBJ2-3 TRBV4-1 TGCGCCAGCAGCCAAGTGTCTAGTTTTGCGCAGTATTTT CASSQVSSFAQYF
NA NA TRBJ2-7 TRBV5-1 TGCGCCAGCAGCGGGGGACTCTACGAGCAGTACTTC CASSGGLYEQYF
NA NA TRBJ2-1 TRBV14 TGTGCCAGCAGCCAAGATTTTGGGACCCATGAGCAGTTCTTC CASSQDFGTHEQFF
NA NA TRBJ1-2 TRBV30 TGTGCCTGGAGCAGGAGGGATAACTATGGCTACACCTTC CAWSRRDNYGYTF
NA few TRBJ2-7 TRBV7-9 TGTGCCAGCAGCTTACCTCATTACGAGCAGTACTTC CASSLPHYEQYF
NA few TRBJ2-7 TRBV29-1 TGCAGCGCCGGGGGGACAGATCAGTACGAGCAGTACTTC CSAGGTDQYEQYF
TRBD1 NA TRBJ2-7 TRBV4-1 TGCGCCAGCAGCCAAGTGGACAGGGACTCCTACGAGCAGTACTTC CASSQVDRDSYEQYF
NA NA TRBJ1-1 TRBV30 TGTGCCTGGAACACTGAAGCTTTCTTT CAWNTEAFF
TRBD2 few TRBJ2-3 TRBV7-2 TGTGCCAGCAGCTTACAACTAGCGGGCACAGATACGCAGTATTTT CASSLQLAGTDTQYF
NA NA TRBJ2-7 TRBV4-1 TGCGCCAGCAGCCAAGAACACAGCTTCTACGAGCAGTACTTC CASSQEHSFYEQYF